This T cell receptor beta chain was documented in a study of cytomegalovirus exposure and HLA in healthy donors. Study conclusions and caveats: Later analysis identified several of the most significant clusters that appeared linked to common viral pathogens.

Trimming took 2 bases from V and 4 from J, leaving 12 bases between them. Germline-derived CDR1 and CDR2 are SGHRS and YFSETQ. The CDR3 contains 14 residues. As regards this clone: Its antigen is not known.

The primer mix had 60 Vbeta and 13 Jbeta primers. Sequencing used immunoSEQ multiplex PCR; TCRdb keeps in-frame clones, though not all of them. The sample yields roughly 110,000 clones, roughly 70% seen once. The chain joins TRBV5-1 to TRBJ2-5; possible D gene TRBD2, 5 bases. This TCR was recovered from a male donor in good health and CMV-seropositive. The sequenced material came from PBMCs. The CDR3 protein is CASSFNSEVETQYF. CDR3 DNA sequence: TGCGCCAGCAGCTTTAATAGCGAGGTAGAGACCCAGTACTTC.